The rows below give T cell receptor beta chains drawn from one sample of a study of blood T cell repertoires in COVID-19. Sequencing used immunoSEQ multiplex PCR; TCRdb keeps in-frame clones, though not all of them. Altogether approximately 310,000 clones are present, roughly 85% being singletons, with the ten largest covering about 2%. Sequenced sample: PBMCs or T cells enriched from blood (not recorded which). The receptors here all came from a man younger than 40 who had recovered from COVID-19. Each CDR3 is given with its conserved first and last residue. D genes are given only for firm matches. Not every row has a clone size; where given, it reads once, few, many or a size class.

D	V	J	size	DNA	CDR3
-	TRBV3-1/TRBV3-2	TRBJ1-6	once	TGTGCCAGCAGCCAACGACCAGGGAACAATTCACCCCTCCACTTT	CASSQRPGNNSPLHF
TRBD1	TRBV3-1/TRBV3-2	TRBJ1-1	-	TGTGCCAGCAGCGTACGACAGGGGGCGCGAGCTTTCTTT	CASSVRQGARAFF
-	TRBV4-1	TRBJ2-5	once	TGCGCCAGCAGCTCAGGGGTGGAGACCCAGTACTTC	CASSSGVETQYF
TRBD1	TRBV6-1	TRBJ1-4	few	TGTGCCAGCAGTGACAGGGGGCTCGGGGAAAAACTGTTTTTT	CASSDRGLGEKLFF
TRBD1	TRBV6-5	TRBJ1-2	-	TGTGCCAGCAGTTACTCGACAGGGAATGGCTACACCTTC	CASSYSTGNGYTF
-	TRBV7-9	TRBJ2-5	-	TGTGCCAGCAGCTTAGACACAGGGCTACGTGAGACCCAGTACTTC	CASSLDTGLRETQYF
TRBD1	TRBV4-1	TRBJ2-7	-	TGCGCCAGCAGCCAAGATCTCTTAGGACAGGGGTATTCAGAGCAGTACTTC	CASSQDLLGQGYSEQYF
-	TRBV27	TRBJ2-2	-	TGTGCCAGCAAAGTAGAAGCCCAGGGTAACGGGGAGCTGTTTTTT	CASKVEAQGNGELFF
-	TRBV4-2	TRBJ1-2	few	TGTGCCAGCAGCTCCGGCGGGGGCCTCAACTATGGCTACACCTTC	CASSSGGGLNYGYTF
-	TRBV2	TRBJ1-2	-	TGTGCCAGCAGTGAAGCCGGGGATGGCTACACCTTC	CASSEAGDGYTF
TRBD1	TRBV7-9	TRBJ2-2	-	TGTGCCAGCAGCTTACCCAGGGACAGCGGGGAGCTGTTTTTT	CASSLPRDSGELFF
-	TRBV6-5	TRBJ1-2	few	TGTGCCAGCAGTTCCCTTACACCAGACAATTATGGCTACACCTTC	CASSSLTPDNYGYTF
TRBD1	TRBV27	TRBJ1-5	few	TGTGCCAGCAGTCCCTTAGGGACAGGGACATATCAGCCCCAGCATTTT	CASSPLGTGTYQPQHF
-	TRBV29-1	TRBJ1-2	-	TGCAGCGTTGAAGCTGGGGGGACCTATGGCTACACCTTC	CSVEAGGTYGYTF
-	TRBV7-9	TRBJ1-2	-	TGTGCCAGCACTCCGGGGGGGCTCGAAGGCGGCTACACCTTC	CASTPGGLEGGYTF
-	TRBV5-5	TRBJ1-1	-	TGTGCCAGCAGCTTCGCGCACACTGAAGCTTTCTTT	CASSFAHTEAFF
-	TRBV19	TRBJ1-5	-	TGTGCCAGTACGGGAGTCGGGGGCAATCAGCCCCAGCATTTT	CASTGVGGNQPQHF
TRBD2	TRBV5-1	TRBJ2-2	-	TGCGCCAGCAGCTTTAGCGGGGGGGACACCGGGGAGCTGTTTTTT	CASSFSGGDTGELFF
-	TRBV10-3	TRBJ1-2	-	TGTGCCATCAGTGAGTCTGGGGCAGCCTATGGCTACACCTTC	CAISESGAAYGYTF
-	TRBV9	TRBJ2-5	once	TGTGCCAGCAGCGTAGCTTCTTCGGCAGGTCAAGAGACCCAGTACTTC	CASSVASSAGQETQYF
TRBD2	TRBV5-4	TRBJ2-5	-	TGTGCCAGCAGCCCAACACTAGCGGGTCAAGAGACCCAGTACTTC	CASSPTLAGQETQYF
TRBD1	TRBV6-5	TRBJ2-1	-	TGTGCCAGCAGTTCCCCGGGACAGGGTATCAATGAGCAGTTCTTC	CASSSPGQGINEQFF
TRBD1	TRBV12-3/TRBV12-4	TRBJ1-1	-	TGTGCCAGCGCCGGGACAGGGGGAGTTGAAGCTTTCTTT	CASAGTGGVEAFF
-	TRBV7-2	TRBJ1-5	-	TGTGCCAGCAGCGATCAGGGCTTTTTGAATCAGCCCCAGCATTTT	CASSDQGFLNQPQHF
-	TRBV3-1/TRBV3-2	TRBJ2-1	-	TGTGCCAGCAGCCGACAGGCGGAGTACAATGAGCAGTTCTTC	CASSRQAEYNEQFF
-	TRBV7-2	TRBJ1-5	-	TGTGCCAGCAGCGCGACAGGCATAACCAATCAGCCCCAGCATTTT	CASSATGITNQPQHF
-	TRBV7-9	TRBJ1-1	few	TGTGCCAGCAGCTTAGCACCAGGGACTGACACTGAAGCTTTCTTT	CASSLAPGTDTEAFF
TRBD1	TRBV27	TRBJ2-3	-	TGTGCCAGCAGTCTAGGGACAGGGACAGATACGCAGTATTTT	CASSLGTGTDTQYF
TRBD1	TRBV19	TRBJ1-5	-	TGTGCCAGTAGTATCAGGACAGGGAGGAACAATCAGCCCCAGCATTTT	CASSIRTGRNNQPQHF
TRBD1	TRBV5-8	TRBJ1-5	-	TGTGCCAGCAGCCCCGGGACAGAGAGCAATCAGCCCCAGCATTTT	CASSPGTESNQPQHF
-	TRBV27	TRBJ2-1	-	TGTGCCAGCAGTTTATCCGAGCGGAGCTCCTACAATGAGCAGTTCTTC	CASSLSERSSYNEQFF
TRBD1	TRBV18	TRBJ1-1	-	TGTGCCAGCTCACCACCGTGGACAGGGGTGGGTGAAGCTTTCTTT	CASSPPWTGVGEAFF
-	TRBV5-8	TRBJ2-7	few	TGTGCCAGCAGCCCAGTGGGGGGTAGAACCTACGAGCAGTACTTC	CASSPVGGRTYEQYF
-	TRBV9	TRBJ1-2	medium-sized	TGTGCCAGCACCCTATACCCCAAGACAAACTTCTATGGCTACACCTTC	CASTLYPKTNFYGYTF
-	TRBV20-1	TRBJ1-1	-	TGCAGTGCTCTGAGGAACACTGAAGCTTTCTTT	CSALRNTEAFF
TRBD1	TRBV13	TRBJ1-2	-	TGTGCCAGCAGCTCTCGGACAGGGGACTATGGCTACACCTTC	CASSSRTGDYGYTF
-	TRBV3-1/TRBV3-2	TRBJ1-2	-	TGTGCCAGCAGCCAACACAGGGAAGTGGCCTATGGCTACACCTTC	CASSQHREVAYGYTF
-	TRBV3-1/TRBV3-2	TRBJ2-1	-	TGTGCCAGCAGCCGGGATCTCCTAGCAGCGGGCAATGAGCAGTTCTTC	CASSRDLLAAGNEQFF
-	TRBV10-1	TRBJ1-1	few	TGCGCCAGCAGTCACCAGATTTTGAACACTGAAGCTTTCTTT	CASSHQILNTEAFF
-	TRBV28	TRBJ2-3	-	TGTGCCAGCAGTTTTCAAACAGGGCAGCCAGATACGCAGTATTTT	CASSFQTGQPDTQYF
-	TRBV24-1	TRBJ2-7	once	TGTGCCGCGGTACAGGATGGCTACGAGCAGTACTTC	CAAVQDGYEQYF
-	TRBV7-9	TRBJ1-2	-	TGTGCCAGCAGAGCAGCGTCAGTATATGGCTACACCTTC	CASRAASVYGYTF
-	TRBV15	TRBJ2-6	-	TGTGCCACCAGCAGAATAACTGGGGCCAACGTCCTGACTTTC	CATSRITGANVLTF
TRBD2	TRBV30	TRBJ2-3	-	TGTGCCTGGAGTTCCGGGGGGGGACCAGATACGCAGTATTTT	CAWSSGGGPDTQYF
-	TRBV10-1	TRBJ2-2	-	TGCGCCAGCAGTGAGACCCCCGGGACCGGGGAGCTGTTTTTT	CASSETPGTGELFF
-	TRBV6-5	TRBJ2-1	-	TGTGCCAGCAGGTATCTAGCGAGGAACTACAATGAGCAGTTCTTC	CASRYLARNYNEQFF
TRBD1	TRBV5-4	TRBJ1-2	-	TGTGCCAGCAGCTTTCTTAAACAGGGGGGTTTGGTTGGCTACACCTTC	CASSFLKQGGLVGYTF